This record covers a single T cell receptor beta chain. This specimen comes from a study of blood T cell repertoires in COVID-19. Study details: T cells, B-cell-depleted T cells, or PBMCs provided the cDNA or gDNA that served as material.

This CDR3 has 17 residues. With 0 bases removed from V and 4 bases from J, the gap between germline ends came to 17 bases. Looked up from germline, CDR1 is SGHDN and CDR2 is FVKESK. The repertoire was sequenced with immunoSEQ multiplex PCR; TCRdb's copy has only in-frame clones and lacks some. The profile shows 150,000 to 200,000 clones, roughly 80% of them singletons. The genes are TRBV14 and TRBJ2-3; weak D call: TRBD2 (5 bases). Sequencing was done on a sample of peripheral blood. The sequence came from a woman aged 70 to 79 with COVID-19, enrolled during active disease. The CDR3 loop is CASSQDRAGKRADTQYF. CDR3 nucleotide sequence: TGTGCCAGCAGCCAAGACCGCGCGGGTAAAAGGGCAGATACGCAGTATTTT.